Included here is one T cell receptor (beta chain) sequence, with context. What it binds is not known. Viral peptide pools were used in the ViraFEST assay to expand antigen-specific CD4+ T cells, and sequencing came afterward. Culture lasted about nine days before CD4+ T cell isolation. Nucleocapsid antibodies were negative in the vaccine recipients, who had never had SARS-CoV-2 infection. They grew a few million PBMC in each well, adding around 10 IU/ml IL-2 and roughly 9.3 ug/ml peptides. Days 3 and 7 were when half the medium was replaced with IL-2 medium. The data stem from a study of vaccination effects on CD4 cells after COVID-19. Clones were read by immunoSEQ multiplex PCR, and TCRdb kept only the in-frame ones, dropping some. The data hold approximately 21,000 clones, with around 68% observed a single time. The CDR3 has 16 residues. V lost 1 base to trimming and J lost 7 bases; unmatched junction nucleotides: 10. CDR1 and CDR2 (germline): MGHRA, YSYEKL.

The sequence was obtained from a human donor who received a COVID-19 vaccine. The genes are TRBV4-1 and TRBJ2-1; 7 bases are a match to TRBD2. Here the sequenced sample was CD4+ T cells from PBMCs cultured with HCoV-NL63 spike peptides, taken before COVID-19 vaccination. In DNA form, the CDR3 reads TGCGCCAGCAGCCAAGTTCGGGGGGAGGGTAGGAATGAGCAGTTCTTC. Protein product: CASSQVRGEGRNEQFF.